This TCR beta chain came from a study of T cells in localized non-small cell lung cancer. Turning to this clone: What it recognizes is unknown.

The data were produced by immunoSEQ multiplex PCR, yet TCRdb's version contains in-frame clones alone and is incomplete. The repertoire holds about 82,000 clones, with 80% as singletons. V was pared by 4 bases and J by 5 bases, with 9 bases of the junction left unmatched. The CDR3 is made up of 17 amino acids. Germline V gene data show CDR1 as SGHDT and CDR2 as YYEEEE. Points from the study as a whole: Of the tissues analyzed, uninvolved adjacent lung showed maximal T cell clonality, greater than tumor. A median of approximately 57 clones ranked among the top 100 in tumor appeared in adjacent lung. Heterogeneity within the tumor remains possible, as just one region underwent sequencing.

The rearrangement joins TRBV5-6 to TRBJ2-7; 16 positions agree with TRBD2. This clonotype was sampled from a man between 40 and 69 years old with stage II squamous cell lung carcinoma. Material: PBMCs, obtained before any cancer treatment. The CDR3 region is CASSRRGTSGRGHEQYF. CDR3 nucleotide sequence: TGTGCCAGCAGCCGGCGAGGGACTAGCGGGAGGGGCCACGAGCAGTACTTC. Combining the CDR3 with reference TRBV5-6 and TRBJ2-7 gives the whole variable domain DAGVTQSPTHLIKTRGQQVTLRCSPKSGHDTVSWYQQALGQGPQFIFQYYEEEERQRGNFPDRFSGHQFPNYSSELNVNALLLGDSALYLCASSRRGTSGRGHEQYFGPGTRLTVT.